The T cell receptor beta chain described here comes from a study of regulatory T cells in long-lasting Graves disease. CDR3 regions were amplified by Arm-PCR using iRepertoire HTBI primers to build TCR beta libraries. TCRdb re-analysed the multiplex PCR reads in MiXCR, keeping a single row per CDR3 protein. The sample comprises roughly 420,000 distinct CDR3 sequences, about 16% of which are singletons, and around 11% rests with the top ten. This clonotype was observed a few times. Trimming shortened V by 5 bases and J by 6 bases, and 13 bases separated the two germline ends. The CDR3 sequence is 13 residues long. From germline, CDR1 is KGHSH and CDR2 LQKENI. Stated time point: newly diagnosed GD, antithyroid drugs for less than 3 months. Researchers made the TCR library from RNA that was extracted from PBMCs. This same sample was also part of a study on T cells in Graves' hyperthyroidism and ophthalmopathy. That source reports: HTBI primers drove first-round RT-PCR of the TCR CDR3.

The source material was peripheral blood mononuclear cells (PBMCs), sampled at new diagnosis, from a patient treated with antithyroid drugs. The gene calls are TRBV18 and TRBJ1-2; possible D gene TRBD1, 5 bases. The receptor was isolated from a woman under 40 with Graves disease. The CDR3 DNA reads as TGTGCCAGCTCATTACAGACAGACAATGGCTACACCTTC. It codes for CASSLQTDNGYTF. The full variable domain, in which reference TRBV18 and TRBJ1-2 provide the parts outside the CDR3, is NAGVMQNPRHLVRRRGQEARLRCSPMKGHSHVYWYRQLPEEGLKFMVYLQKENIIDESGMPKERFSAEFPKEGPSILRIQQVVRGDSAAYFCASSLQTDNGYTFGSGTRLTVV.